This T cell receptor (beta chain) originates from a study of cytomegalovirus exposure and HLA in healthy donors. In the study overall: Prior work identified around 100 million unique TCR beta sequences in around 170 million T cells.

PCR amplification relied on 60 Vbeta primers (plus 13 Jbeta primers). This table comes from immunoSEQ multiplex PCR, and its TCRdb copy is limited to in-frame clones, with some not included. Recorded for this sample: 95,000 to 150,000 clones. CDR1 is SEHNR and CDR2 is FQNEAQ in the germline V gene (reference sequence). V lost 5 bases and J lost 2; bases outside the gene matches: 13. The length of the CDR3 is 17 residues. Sequencing input: PBMCs. V usage is TRBV7-9 and J usage is TRBJ2-7, with TRBD1 identical over 9 bases. The TCR sequence derives from a young man in good health and CMV-seronegative. CDR3 amino acids: CASSLTGGATGAYEQYF. CDR3 coding DNA: TGTGCCAGCAGCCTTACAGGGGGCGCGACGGGGGCCTACGAGCAGTACTTC.